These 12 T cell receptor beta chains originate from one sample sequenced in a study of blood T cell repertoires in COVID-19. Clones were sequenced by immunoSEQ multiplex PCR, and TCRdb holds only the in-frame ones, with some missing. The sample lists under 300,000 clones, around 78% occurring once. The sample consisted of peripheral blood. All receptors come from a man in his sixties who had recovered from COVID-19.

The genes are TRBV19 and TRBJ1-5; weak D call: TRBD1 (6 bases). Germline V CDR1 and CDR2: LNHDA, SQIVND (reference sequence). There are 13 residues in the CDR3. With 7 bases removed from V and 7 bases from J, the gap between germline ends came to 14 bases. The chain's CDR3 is CASTPGGHQPQHF. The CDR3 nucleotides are TGTGCCAGTACCCCGGGGGGGCACCAGCCCCAGCATTTT.

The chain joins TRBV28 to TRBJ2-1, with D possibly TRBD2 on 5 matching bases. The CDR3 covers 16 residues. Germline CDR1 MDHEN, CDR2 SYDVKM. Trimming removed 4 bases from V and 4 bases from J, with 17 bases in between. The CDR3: CASSYSRRTGYNEQFF. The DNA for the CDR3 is TGTGCCAGCAGTTATAGTCGAAGGACGGGATACAATGAGCAGTTCTTC.

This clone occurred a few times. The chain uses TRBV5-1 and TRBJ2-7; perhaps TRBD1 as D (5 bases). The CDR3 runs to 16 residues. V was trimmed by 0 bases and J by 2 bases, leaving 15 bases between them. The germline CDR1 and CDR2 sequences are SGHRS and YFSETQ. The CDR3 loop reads CASSLGPQGNTYEQYF. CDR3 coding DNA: TGCGCCAGCAGCTTGGGACCCCAGGGTAACACCTACGAGCAGTACTTC.

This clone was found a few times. The CDR3 sequence is CASSVNSLNTGELFF. For the CDR3, the DNA is TGTGCCAGCAGCGTGAACAGCCTAAACACCGGGGAGCTGTTTTTT. This sequence joins TRBV9 and TRBJ2-2; D gene unclear. CDR3 size: 15 residues. The V end lost 2 bases, the J end lost 2 bases, and 10 bases lay between the germline ends. Germline CDR1 is SGDLS and CDR2 is YYNGEE. Combining the CDR3 with reference TRBV9 and TRBJ2-2 gives the whole variable domain DSGVTQTPKHLITATGQRVTLRCSPRSGDLSVYWYQQSLDQGLQFLIQYYNGEERAKGNILERFSAQQFPDLHSELNLSSLELGDSALYFCASSVNSLNTGELFFGEGSRLTVL.

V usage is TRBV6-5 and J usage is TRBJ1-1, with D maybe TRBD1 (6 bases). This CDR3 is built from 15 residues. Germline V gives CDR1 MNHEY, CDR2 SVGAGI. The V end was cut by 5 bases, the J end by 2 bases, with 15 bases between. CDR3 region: CASSRTFGGNTEAFF. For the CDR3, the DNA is TGTGCCAGCAGTCGGACCTTTGGGGGCAACACTGAAGCTTTCTTT.

For the CDR3, the DNA is TGTGCCAGCAGCTTAGCGACCGGGGGATCGCATGGCTACACCTTC. Protein: CASSLATGGSHGYTF. The chain combines TRBV11-1 with TRBJ1-2, with D maybe TRBD1 (5 bases). V lost 0 bases and J 6 bases, leaving 14 bases between the germline ends. CDR1 and CDR2 from the germline V gene are SGHAT and FQDESV (reference sequence). CDR3 length: 15 residues.

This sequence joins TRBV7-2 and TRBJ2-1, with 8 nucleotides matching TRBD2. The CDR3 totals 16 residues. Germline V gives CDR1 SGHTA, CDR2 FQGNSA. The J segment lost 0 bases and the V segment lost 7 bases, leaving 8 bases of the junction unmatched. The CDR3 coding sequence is TGTGCCAGCATCCTCGGGGCGGGGGGCTCCTACAATGAGCAGTTCTTC. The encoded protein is CASILGAGGSYNEQFF.

The CDR3 loop reads CASSHGTHGPTEAFF. DNA for the CDR3: TGTGCCAGCTCACACGGGACTCACGGACCCACTGAAGCTTTCTTT. The chain has TRBV18 and TRBJ1-1; a possible D gene is TRBD1 (5 bases). Trimming took 4 bases from V and 4 from J, leaving 16 bases between them. The CDR3 is 15 amino acids. The germline CDR1 and CDR2 sequences are KGHSH and LQKENI.

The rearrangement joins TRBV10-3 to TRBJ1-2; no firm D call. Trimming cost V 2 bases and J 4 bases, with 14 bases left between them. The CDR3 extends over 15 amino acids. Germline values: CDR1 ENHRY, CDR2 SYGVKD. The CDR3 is CAISETGSGLYGYTF. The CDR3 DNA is TGTGCCATCAGTGAGACGGGCAGCGGTCTCTATGGCTACACCTTC.

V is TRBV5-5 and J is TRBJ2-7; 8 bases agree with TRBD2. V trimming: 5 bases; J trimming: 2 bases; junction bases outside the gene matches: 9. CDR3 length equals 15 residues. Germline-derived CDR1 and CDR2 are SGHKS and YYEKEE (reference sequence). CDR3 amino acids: CASRYISGAAYEQYF. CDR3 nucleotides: TGTGCCAGCAGGTACATTAGCGGGGCCGCCTACGAGCAGTACTTC.

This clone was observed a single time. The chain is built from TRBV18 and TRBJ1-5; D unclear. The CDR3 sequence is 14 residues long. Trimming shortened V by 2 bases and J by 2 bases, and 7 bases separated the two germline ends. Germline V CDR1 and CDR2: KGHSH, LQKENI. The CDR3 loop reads CASSPDSGNQPQHF. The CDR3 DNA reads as TGTGCCAGCTCACCAGATAGTGGCAATCAGCCCCAGCATTTT.

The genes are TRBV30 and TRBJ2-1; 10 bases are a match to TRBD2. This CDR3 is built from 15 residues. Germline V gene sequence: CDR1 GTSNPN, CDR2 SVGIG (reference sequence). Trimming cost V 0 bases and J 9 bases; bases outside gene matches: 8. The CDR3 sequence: CAWSVSLAGVVEQFF. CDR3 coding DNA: TGTGCCTGGAGTGTATCTCTAGCGGGAGTGGTTGAGCAGTTCTTC. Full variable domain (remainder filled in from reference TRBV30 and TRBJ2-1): SQTIHQWPATLVQPVGSPLSLECTVEGTSNPNLYWYRQAAGRGLQLLFYSVGIGQISSEVPQNLSASRPQDRQFILSSKKLLLSDSGFYLCAWSVSLAGVVEQFFGPGTRLTVL.